These 10 T cell receptor beta chains share one sample of origin, sequenced in a study of T cells in Graves' hyperthyroidism and ophthalmopathy. Using RNA transcripts as the source, TCR beta CDR3 regions were amplified. Researchers ran a first-round RT-PCR on the TCR CDR3 using the HTBI primer set. TCRdb reanalysed the multiplex PCR reads using MiXCR and keeps one entry per CDR3 protein. The table records under 250,000 distinct CDR3 sequences, around 24% of them present only once. Sequenced: blood. The receptors here all came from a middle-aged woman with Graves' ophthalmopathy.

This clonotype was counted many times. The chain is built from TRBV19 and TRBJ1-5; TRBD1 might be the D (6 bases). Germline lookup yields CDR1 LNHDA and CDR2 SQIVND (reference sequence). V was cut by 0 bases and J by 1 base, with 7 bases left in between. This CDR3 is built from 15 residues. CDR3 nucleotides: TGTGCCAGTAGTATAGACAGGGGAAGCAATCAGCCCCAGCATTTT. Amino acid sequence: CASSIDRGSNQPQHF.

A few counts support this clonotype. The V call is TRBV6-2 or TRBV6-3, the J call TRBJ2-4; TRBD2 matches 14 bases. CDR1 is MNHEY and CDR2 is SVGEGT in the germline V gene. V was pared by 4 bases and J by 7 bases, with 6 bases of the junction left unmatched. The CDR3 loop spans 16 amino acids. Here the CDR3 DNA reads TGTGCCAGCAGTTCCTCACGGACTAGCGGGAGGAACATTCAGTACTTC. As protein: CASSSSRTSGRNIQYF.

Only a few counts were recorded for this clonotype. The chain recombines TRBV6-1 with TRBJ2-7; D unclear. Trimming left V 0 bases short and J 9 bases short, with 9 bases between. Germline V gives CDR1 MNHNS, CDR2 SASEGT. The CDR3 is made up of 12 amino acids. The CDR3: CASSEALPWQYF. DNA for the CDR3: TGTGCCAGCAGTGAAGCGCTTCCGTGGCAGTACTTC.

This clonotype has ten or more counts. The chain couples TRBV10-3 to TRBJ2-5; 10 nucleotides match TRBD1. Trimming cost V 3 bases and J 5 bases; bases outside gene matches: 9. This CDR3 is 16 amino acids long. The V gene's germline CDR1 is ENHRY and CDR2 SYGVKD. DNA of the CDR3: TGTGCCATCAGTGACCGGGACAGGGGAACTAAGGAGACCCAGTACTTC. Translated, it gives CAISDRDRGTKETQYF.

This clonotype was detected ten times or more. The chain carries TRBV2 and TRBJ1-6; no definite D call. This CDR3 has 12 amino acids. CDR1 is SNHLY and CDR2 is FYNNEI in the germline V gene. V was cut by 3 bases and J by 4 bases, with 1 base left in between. The CDR3 protein is CASSDYNSPLHF. DNA of the CDR3: TGTGCCAGCAGTGATTATAATTCACCCCTCCACTTT.

At least ten counts were recorded for this clonotype. The chain uses TRBV20-1 and TRBJ2-7; 8 bases line up with TRBD2. V shed 6 bases, J shed 4 bases, and the junction held 17 bases outside the gene matches. Germline assignment: CDR1 DFQATT and CDR2 SNEGSKA (reference sequence). There are 16 residues in the CDR3. The CDR3 DNA sequence: TGCAGTGCGCCCGACCTTGGGAGCGGGAGAAGGTACGAGCAGTACTTC. It yields the protein CSAPDLGSGRRYEQYF.

This clonotype was recorded many times. The chain joins TRBV2 to TRBJ2-7; TRBD1 matches at 8 bases. J gave up 2 bases and V 6 bases, and 0 bases lay outside the gene matches. The germline V gene has CDR1 SNHLY and CDR2 FYNNEI. The CDR3 runs 12 residues. Here the CDR3 DNA reads TGTGCCAGCAGACAGGGGGCCTACGAGCAGTACTTC. Translating it yields CASRQGAYEQYF.

This clonotype showed up many times. This rearrangement joins TRBV28 to TRBJ1-2, with D possibly being TRBD1 (6 bases). V was cut by 6 bases and J by 7 bases, with 15 bases left in between. Germline V lookup: CDR1 MDHEN, CDR2 SYDVKM. The CDR3 is 13 amino acids. CDR3 nucleotides: TGTGCCAGCAGCTCCTACAGGGAGGGTGGCTACACCTTC. Translated: CASSSYREGGYTF.

This clonotype was seen ten or more times. J is TRBJ2-7 and V is TRBV19; a possible D gene is TRBD2 (5 bases). The CDR3 runs 15 residues. The ends were cut back, 5 bases at V and 7 bases at J, with 21 bases in the middle. Germline CDR1 LNHDA, CDR2 SQIVND (reference sequence). The CDR3 spells CASSGRTSPVGEQYF. CDR3 nucleotides: TGTGCCAGTAGTGGACGGACTTCCCCGGTGGGTGAGCAGTACTTC.

This clonotype was observed at least ten times. V usage is TRBV14 and J usage is TRBJ2-2; a possible D gene is TRBD2 (5 bases). V lost 1 base, J lost 6 bases, and 9 bases lay in between. The CDR3 runs to 14 residues. Per germline, CDR1 SGHDN and CDR2 FVKESK. CDR3 sequence reads: CASSQAGVAGELFF. In DNA form, the CDR3 reads TGTGCCAGCAGCCAAGCCGGGGTTGCCGGGGAGCTGTTTTTT. The variable domain in full, completed from reference TRBV14 and TRBJ2-2, reads EAGVTQFPSHSVIEKGQTVTLRCDPISGHDNLYWYRRVMGKEIKFLLHFVKESKQDESGMPNNRFLAERTGGTYSTLKVQPAELEDSGVYFCASSQAGVAGELFFGEGSRLTVL.